Presented here are 25 T cell receptor beta chains from one specimen sequenced in a study of T cell responses to AZD1222 COVID-19 vaccine (dated by TCRdb to about 2021). Libraries were built with the immunoSEQ multiplex PCR assay. TCRdb obtained this table from immuneACCESS and retained in-frame rearrangements with V and J assigned. These tables miss some clones; where compared with another copy, unresolved V genes account for less than half of the shortfall, and the remainder is unexplained. This sample is represented by some 150,000 clones; approximately 90% of them were singletons. The ten largest clonotypes hold roughly 2% of the sample. The time point label of this sample denotes: baseline before first vaccination. Source: peripheral blood, taken on day 0 of AZD1222 vaccination. These receptor sequences come from an adult in good health.

The chain carries TRBV28 and TRBJ1-5, with D hard to call. CDR1 and CDR2 (germline): MDHEN, SYDVKM. This CDR3 has 13 amino acids. Trimming took 5 bases from V and 5 from J, leaving 10 bases between them. CDR3 nucleotide sequence: TGTGCCAGCAGTCGCGACGGAGATCAGCCCCAGCATTTT. Protein product: CASSRDGDQPQHF.

The gene calls are TRBV12-3 or TRBV12-4 and TRBJ2-7; D is unclear. The CDR3 consists of 13 residues. Trimming stripped 2 bases from V and 2 bases from J, with 7 bases between. The CDR3 DNA follows: TGTGCCAGCAGTTTAAACAGACCCTACGAGCAGTACTTC. Its translation: CASSLNRPYEQYF.

The V gene is TRBV27, the J gene TRBJ1-2; D is perhaps TRBD1 (6 bases). The V gene's germline CDR1 is MNHEY and CDR2 SMNVEV (reference sequence). The CDR3 length is 13 residues. The germline V and J ends were trimmed by 6 bases and 8 bases, with 16 bases remaining between them. CDR3 bases: TGTGCCAGCAGCCACCTACAGGGTAAAGGCTACACCTTC. The encoded protein is CASSHLQGKGYTF.

This chain connects TRBV6-2 or TRBV6-3 to TRBJ2-7, with 11 positions matching TRBD1. In germline, CDR1 is MNHEY, CDR2 SVGEGT. The ends lost 2 bases at V and 5 bases at J; junction bases unmatched: 11. The CDR3 contains 17 residues. The CDR3 protein is CASSYHIGTGGPHEQYF. DNA of the CDR3: TGTGCCAGCAGTTACCACATCGGGACAGGGGGTCCCCACGAGCAGTACTTC.

This clone showed up just once. The chain couples TRBV28 to TRBJ1-3; D is unclear. Germline values: CDR1 MDHEN, CDR2 SYDVKM. V was pared by 8 bases and J by 2 bases, with 13 bases between. The CDR3 consists of 14 residues. In DNA form, the CDR3 reads TGTGCCAGCGGCTATCCCTGGACTGGAAACACCATATATTTT. This gives the protein CASGYPWTGNTIYF.

The rearrangement joins TRBV3-1 (or the pseudogene TRBV3-2) to TRBJ1-2; the D gene is possibly TRBD1 (6 bases). CDR3 size: 15 residues. The germline V and J ends were trimmed by 1 base and 3 bases, with 12 bases remaining between them. Looked up from germline, CDR1 is LGHDT and CDR2 is YNNKEL (reference sequence). This chain's CDR3 is CASSQGADRHYGYTF. DNA of the CDR3: TGTGCCAGCAGCCAAGGGGCGGACAGACACTATGGCTACACCTTC.

V usage is TRBV2 and J usage is TRBJ2-7; D call uncertain. The germline V and J ends were trimmed by 3 bases and 1 base, with 10 bases remaining between them. Germline V gene data show CDR1 as SNHLY and CDR2 as FYNNEI. The CDR3 totals 14 residues. In DNA, the CDR3 is TGTGCCAGCAGTGACGAGCTGGAGTCCTACGAGCAGTACTTC. It encodes CASSDELESYEQYF.

This chain links TRBV6-5 with TRBJ1-6; D ambiguous. Germline-derived CDR1 and CDR2 are MNHEY and SVGAGI. This CDR3 is 14 amino acids long. V was clipped by 2 bases and J by 5 bases, with 7 bases between them. CDR3 region: CASSYAADNSPLHF. For the CDR3, the DNA is TGTGCCAGCAGTTACGCGGCAGATAATTCACCCCTCCACTTT.

The sample holds one count of this clone. This rearrangement joins TRBV6-2 or TRBV6-3 to TRBJ1-3; D ambiguous. Germline CDR1 MNHEY, CDR2 SVGEGT. V dropped 4 bases and J dropped 3 bases, with 13 bases sitting between them. The CDR3 has 15 residues. The CDR3 bases are TGTGCCAGCAGTTTCGATCCGGTGGTTGGAAACACCATATATTTT. The encoded protein is CASSFDPVVGNTIYF.

V and J are TRBV30 and TRBJ1-2; TRBD1 aligns across 8 bases. The germline CDR1 and CDR2 sequences are GTSNPN and SVGIG (reference sequence). V shed 4 bases and J 8 bases; nucleotides not matched to a gene: 9. This CDR3 has 13 residues. The CDR3 nucleotides read TGTGCCTGGAATGCAGGGGGCTATCTAGGCTACACCTTC. Protein product: CAWNAGGYLGYTF.

The chain couples TRBV5-1 to TRBJ2-1, with D possibly TRBD1 on 8 matching bases. V shed 3 bases and J shed 8 bases, with 24 bases lying between them. The germline CDR1 and CDR2 sequences are SGHRS and YFSETQ. The CDR3 runs 17 residues. The CDR3 region is CASSSTGAGVRNDEQFF. CDR3 DNA sequence: TGCGCCAGCAGCTCGACAGGGGCGGGAGTCCGCAACGATGAGCAGTTCTTC.

V and J are TRBV5-4 and TRBJ2-3; D gene uncertain. Trimming left V 4 bases short and J 1 base short, with 7 bases between. This CDR3 is built from 13 residues. Germline values: CDR1 SGHNT, CDR2 YYREEE (reference sequence). CDR3 protein: CASSLPRTDTQYF. As DNA, the CDR3 is TGTGCCAGCAGCCTTCCTCGCACAGATACGCAGTATTTT.

The rearrangement links TRBV4-3 to TRBJ2-2; 7 nucleotides align to TRBD1. V was pared by 4 bases and J by 2 bases, with 1 base of the junction left unmatched. This CDR3 contains 14 residues. Germline-derived CDR1 and CDR2 are LGHNA and YSLEER. CDR3 in amino acids: CASSRDRNTGELFF. The CDR3 nucleotides read TGCGCCAGCAGCCGGGACAGAAACACCGGGGAGCTGTTTTTT.

The chain employs TRBV24-1 and TRBJ1-1; D remains unclear. The V end was cut by 4 bases, the J end by 1 base, with 24 bases between. The CDR3 spans 19 residues. Germline assignment: CDR1 KGHDR and CDR2 SFDVKD. CDR3 sequence (DNA): TGTGCCACCAGTGACTACCCTCCAGCCGAATTTAGGGAGAACACTGAAGCTTTCTTT. Protein: CATSDYPPAEFRENTEAFF.

This clone showed up just a few times. The CDR3 nucleotides read TGTGCCAGCAGCTTGGGACAGGGCCATGAAAAACTGTTTTTT. It specifies CASSLGQGHEKLFF. V gene TRBV5-8 combines with J gene TRBJ1-4, with 7 bases aligning to TRBD1. The CDR3 sequence is 14 residues long. CDR1 is SGHTS, CDR2 YDEGEE, per germline. V lost 0 bases, J lost 6 bases, and 2 bases stayed unmatched. The full variable domain, rest sourced from reference TRBV5-8 and TRBJ1-4, is EAGVTQSPTHLIKTRGQQATLRCSPISGHTSVYWYQQALGLGLQFLLWYDEGEERNRGNFPPRFSGRQFPNYSSELNVNALELEDSALYLCASSLGQGHEKLFFGSGTQLSVL.

The V call is TRBV4-3, the J call TRBJ2-7; TRBD2 matches 8 bases. After removal of 1 base from V and 0 bases from J, the junction contained 8 bases not matched to a gene. This CDR3 is built from 17 residues. In germline, CDR1 is LGHNA, CDR2 YSLEER. The CDR3 loop is CASSQGYGGRSSYEQYF. CDR3 sequence (DNA): TGCGCCAGCAGCCAAGGTTACGGCGGGAGGAGCTCCTACGAGCAGTACTTC.

This rearrangement joins TRBV2 to TRBJ2-1; 7 bases line up with TRBD2. V lost 4 bases to trimming and J lost 9 bases; unmatched junction nucleotides: 9. The CDR3 spans 14 residues. CDR1 is SNHLY and CDR2 is FYNNEI in the germline V gene. CDR3 residues: CASSASSGGSEQFF. The CDR3 nucleotides are TGTGCCAGCAGTGCCTCTAGCGGTGGGAGTGAGCAGTTCTTC.

The chain recombines TRBV6-5 with TRBJ1-3; D is unresolved. The V and J ends lost 4 bases and 0 bases respectively, with 13 bases between them. Per the germline V gene, CDR1 is MNHEY and CDR2 is SVGAGI. The CDR3 is 16 amino acids. The chain's CDR3 is CASSSTLPSSGNTIYF. In nucleotides, the CDR3 is TGTGCCAGCAGTTCGACACTGCCGAGCTCTGGAAACACCATATATTTT.

The J gene is TRBJ1-2, the V gene TRBV28; TRBD1 might be the D (6 bases). Germline V gives CDR1 MDHEN, CDR2 SYDVKM. The CDR3 has 14 amino acids. Between the trimmed V and J ends, which lost 7 bases and 4 bases, there was a span of 16 bases. The CDR3 region is CASNPGLGGYGYTF. CDR3 nucleotides: TGTGCCAGCAACCCCGGACTAGGGGGCTATGGCTACACCTTC.

CDR3 nucleotide sequence: TGTGCCAGCCAGGAGAATCAGCCCCAGCATTTT. Protein product: CASQENQPQHF. The chain is built from TRBV6-5 and TRBJ1-5; D not certain. The CDR3 contains 11 residues. Trimming left V 8 bases short and J 4 bases short, with 6 bases between. Germline values: CDR1 MNHEY, CDR2 SVGAGI.

The rearrangement links TRBV9 to TRBJ2-3, with D perhaps assigned TRBD1 or TRBD2 (5 bases each). V was trimmed by 3 bases and J by 7 bases, leaving 18 bases between them. The CDR3 has 15 residues. Germline values: CDR1 SGDLS, CDR2 YYNGEE. CDR3 region: CASSASGTATNTQYF. The CDR3, as DNA: TGTGCCAGCAGCGCGTCCGGGACCGCGACGAATACGCAGTATTTT.

CDR3 DNA: TGTGCCAGCAGTTTTCTAGGTAGCGGGTTCGGAGATACGCAGTATTTT. Protein product: CASSFLGSGFGDTQYF. The V gene is TRBV27, the J gene TRBJ2-3; 7 bases are a match to TRBD2. The J segment lost 5 bases and the V segment lost 3 bases, leaving 11 bases of the junction unmatched. The germline V gene encodes CDR1 MNHEY and CDR2 SMNVEV (reference sequence). CDR3 length: 16 amino acids.

The chain links TRBV27 to TRBJ2-3, with TRBD1 matching over 7 bases. V lost 3 bases and J lost 4; bases outside the gene matches: 13. Germline CDR1 reads MNHEY; CDR2 reads SMNVEV (reference sequence). This CDR3 has 17 residues. CDR3 coding DNA: TGTGCCAGCAGTTTCCTAAAGACAGGGAAGGAAGCAGATACGCAGTATTTT. This encodes CASSFLKTGKEADTQYF.

The V call is TRBV28, the J call TRBJ2-7; either TRBD1 or TRBD2 may fit D (5 bases each). V lost 4 bases to trimming and J lost 5 bases, with 18 bases between them. The CDR3 covers 15 residues. Germline loops: CDR1 MDHEN, CDR2 SYDVKM. CDR3: CASSSWQGGLDEQYF. The CDR3 DNA is TGTGCCAGCAGTTCGTGGCAGGGCGGGCTGGACGAGCAGTACTTC.

The chain couples TRBV6-5 to TRBJ2-5; a weak D match, TRBD2 (5 bases). V was shortened by 2 bases and J by 5 bases, with 18 bases between the two germline ends. Per the germline V gene, CDR1 is MNHEY and CDR2 is SVGAGI. This CDR3 contains 16 residues. Here the CDR3 DNA reads TGTGCCAGCAGTTACCTCTCCCTGACCCCGGGGGAGACCCAGTACTTC. It specifies CASSYLSLTPGETQYF.